The 28 T cell receptor beta chains in this list originate from one sample, sequenced in a study of T cell responses to AZD1222 COVID-19 vaccine. Sequenced by immunoSEQ multiplex PCR; TCRdb stores in-frame clones only, minus some. The sample has more than 150,000 clones, approximately 90% seen once. The source was peripheral blood, collected on day 0 of AZD1222 vaccination. Source of these receptors: an adult in good health.

The chain recombines TRBV5-1 with TRBJ1-2, with TRBD1 identical over 9 bases. Germline CDR1 is SGHRS and CDR2 is YFSETQ. Trimming at V came to 2 bases and at J to 7 bases, leaving 9 bases not matched to a gene. This CDR3 has 15 residues. The CDR3: CASSLYTGTGSGYTF. The CDR3 DNA sequence: TGCGCCAGCAGCTTATATACCGGGACAGGGTCTGGCTACACCTTC.

V is TRBV5-1 and J is TRBJ1-1; D perhaps matches TRBD1 (5 bases). The length of the CDR3 is 13 residues. V lost 7 bases, J lost 1 base, and 11 bases lay in between. Germline values: CDR1 SGHRS, CDR2 YFSETQ. CDR3 protein: CASGKTGNTEAFF. CDR3 bases: TGCGCCAGCGGAAAAACAGGGAACACTGAAGCTTTCTTT.

The V and J genes are TRBV5-1 and TRBJ1-2; no clear D. With 2 bases removed from V and 7 bases from J, the gap between germline ends came to 6 bases. The CDR3 sequence is 11 residues long. Germline CDR1 SGHRS, CDR2 YFSETQ. The CDR3 DNA follows: TGCGCCAGCAGCTTAGGAAGTGGCTACACCTTC. Translated: CASSLGSGYTF. The whole variable domain, remainder taken from reference TRBV5-1 and TRBJ1-2, is KAGVTQTPRYLIKTRGQQVTLSCSPISGHRSVSWYQQTPGQGLQFLFEYFSETQRNKGNFPGRFSGRQFSNSRSEMNVSTLELGDSALYLCASSLGSGYTFGSGTRLTVV.

This chain joins TRBV30 and TRBJ1-1; D call uncertain. The CDR3 contains 15 residues. Germline lookup yields CDR1 GTSNPN and CDR2 SVGIG (reference sequence). V shed 6 bases and J shed 0 bases, with 17 bases lying between them. CDR3 loop: CACNPTAGMNTEAFF. In DNA form, the CDR3 reads TGTGCCTGTAATCCTACGGCCGGGATGAACACTGAAGCTTTCTTT.

The chain employs TRBV30 and TRBJ1-4, with no clear D. The CDR3 has 12 amino acids. The germline V and J ends were trimmed by 0 bases and 7 bases, with 6 bases remaining between them. The germline gives CDR1 GTSNPN, CDR2 SVGIG (reference sequence). This CDR3 reads CAWSVLVEKLFF. The CDR3 coding sequence is TGTGCCTGGAGTGTATTGGTTGAAAAACTGTTTTTT.

This clone came up a few times. J is TRBJ1-2 and V is TRBV9; tentative D call: TRBD1 (5 bases). The CDR3 is 15 amino acids. The germline V gene encodes CDR1 SGDLS and CDR2 YYNGEE. V was clipped by 3 bases and J by 3 bases, with 15 bases between them. The chain's CDR3 is CASSGGFRADYGYTF. DNA for the CDR3: TGTGCCAGCAGCGGGGGGTTCAGGGCGGACTATGGCTACACCTTC.

The genes are TRBV28 and TRBJ2-3, with TRBD2 identical over 9 bases. The germline V gene has CDR1 MDHEN and CDR2 SYDVKM. This CDR3 is built from 16 residues. The trim removed 5 bases at V and 6 bases at J, leaving 12 bases unmatched. As DNA, the CDR3 is TGTGCCAGCAGTCCCCCTGGGGCGGGGGGGTCCGATACGCAGTATTTT. Its protein product is CASSPPGAGGSDTQYF.

A single count supports this clone. This CDR3 reads CASSFRATEAFF. The CDR3 bases are TGCGCCAGCAGCTTCAGGGCCACTGAAGCTTTCTTT. The genes are TRBV10-2 and TRBJ1-1; D is perhaps TRBD1 (5 bases). Trimming removed 6 bases at V and 4 bases at J, with 9 bases between. The length of the CDR3 is 12 residues. Germline V CDR1 and CDR2: WSHSY, SAAADI.

CDR3 sequence reads: CASQGPPTWEQYF. The DNA for the CDR3 is TGCGCCAGTCAGGGACCCCCTACTTGGGAGCAGTACTTC. The V and J genes are TRBV5-1 and TRBJ2-7; D tentatively fits TRBD1 or TRBD2 (5 bases each). CDR1 is SGHRS and CDR2 is YFSETQ in the germline V gene. The V gene lost 8 bases and the J gene lost 7 bases, with 19 bases spanning the gap. The CDR3 loop spans 13 amino acids.

This clone was seen more than once but under ten times. The sample carries other DNA sequences with the same CDR3. This sequence joins TRBV7-2 and TRBJ2-7; possibly TRBD2 for D (6 bases). V gave up 3 bases and J gave up 0 bases, with 6 bases separating them. The germline V gene encodes CDR1 SGHTA and CDR2 FQGNSA. The CDR3 runs 13 residues. In DNA form, the CDR3 reads TGTGCCAGCAGCTTCGGGGGCTCCTACGAGCAGTACTTC. Translating it yields CASSFGGSYEQYF.

The V and J genes are TRBV4-1 and TRBJ2-7, with TRBD1 matching 9 bases. The CDR3 is 16 residues long. Trimming cost V 4 bases and J 4 bases; bases outside gene matches: 11. Germline V gene data show CDR1 as MGHRA and CDR2 as YSYEKL. CDR3 in DNA: TGCGCCAGCAGCCGAGAAGCCGGGACAGGGAGTTACGAGCAGTACTTC. Amino acids: CASSREAGTGSYEQYF.

The chain carries TRBV11-3 and TRBJ1-2; 7 positions match TRBD1. The V gene's germline CDR1 is SGHNT and CDR2 YENEEA. The CDR3 is 19 residues long. The V gene end was trimmed by 0 bases and the J gene end by 2 bases; junction bases not matched to a gene: 15. CDR3 region: CASSLDGLTSGQKNYGYTF. In DNA form, the CDR3 reads TGTGCCAGCAGCTTAGACGGTCTGACCTCGGGACAGAAAAACTATGGCTACACCTTC.

V is TRBV6-5 and J is TRBJ1-2; 9 bases are a match to TRBD1. Looked up from germline, CDR1 is MNHEY and CDR2 is SVGAGI. This CDR3 has 14 amino acids. J was trimmed by 4 bases and V by 8 bases; bases with no gene match: 8. The CDR3 DNA follows: TGTGCCAGCGGGAGACAGGGGGTTGTCTATGGCTACACCTTC. Translation: CASGRQGVVYGYTF.

The V call is TRBV24-1, the J call TRBJ2-1; D is perhaps TRBD1 (5 bases). Trimming pared 1 base from V and 8 bases from J, leaving 14 bases between. The CDR3 has 15 amino acids. Per the germline V gene, CDR1 is KGHDR and CDR2 is SFDVKD. Here the CDR3 DNA reads TGTGCCACCAGTGATTTCGACAGTGGGGCGGATGAGCAGTTCTTC. It specifies CATSDFDSGADEQFF.

This chain connects TRBV24-1 to TRBJ2-7; possibly TRBD1 for D (6 bases). Germline lookup yields CDR1 KGHDR and CDR2 SFDVKD. This CDR3 comprises 15 residues. The germline V and J ends were trimmed by 7 bases and 1 base, with 16 bases remaining between them. For the CDR3, the DNA is TGTGCCACCAGGGGATCAGGGGATCGGTCCTACGAGCAGTACTTC. Protein product: CATRGSGDRSYEQYF.

The rearrangement uses TRBV19 and TRBJ1-5, with a possible D match to TRBD1 (6 bases). V was pared by 5 bases and J by 0 bases, with 14 bases between. This CDR3 has 16 residues. CDR1 is LNHDA and CDR2 is SQIVND in the germline V gene (reference sequence). The CDR3 region is CASSSHRETSNQPQHF. The CDR3 bases are TGTGCCAGTAGTTCGCACAGGGAGACTAGCAATCAGCCCCAGCATTTT.

The CDR3 loop is CASSDRQRSNYGYTF. CDR3 bases: TGTGCCAGCAGCGATCGACAGAGATCTAACTATGGCTACACCTTC. The rearrangement uses TRBV11-1 and TRBJ1-2; weak D call: TRBD1 (5 bases). Germline assignment: CDR1 SGHAT and CDR2 FQDESV (reference sequence). Trimming took 5 bases from V and 0 from J, leaving 13 bases between them. The CDR3 extends over 15 amino acids.

The chain uses TRBV13 and TRBJ1-2; 7 bases are shared with TRBD1. J lost 4 bases, V lost 5 bases, and 13 bases had no gene match. CDR1 PRHDT and CDR2 FYEKMQ come from the germline V gene (reference sequence). The CDR3 spans 16 residues. The CDR3 here is CASSPRTGLPAYGYTF. CDR3 DNA sequence: TGTGCCAGCAGCCCGAGGACAGGCCTACCGGCCTATGGCTACACCTTC.

The chain links TRBV3-1 (or the pseudogene TRBV3-2) to TRBJ1-1, with D hard to call. Germline V gives CDR1 LGHDT, CDR2 YNNKEL (reference sequence). This CDR3 spans 13 amino acids. V dropped 3 bases and J dropped 1 base, with 6 bases sitting between them. This CDR3 is CASSQTPNTEAFF. In nucleotides, the CDR3 is TGTGCCAGCAGCCAGACCCCGAACACTGAAGCTTTCTTT.

In this sample, this clone turned up once. This chain links TRBV10-1 with TRBJ1-5; D call uncertain. Germline assignment: CDR1 WNHNN and CDR2 SYGVQD (reference sequence). Trimming shortened V by 5 bases and J by 6 bases, and 14 bases separated the two germline ends. This CDR3 has 14 amino acids. CDR3 DNA sequence: TGCGCCAGCAGTTCGTCCCCGGCGGGTCAGCCCCAGCATTTT. Its translation is CASSSSPAGQPQHF.

This clone occurred once. V gene TRBV7-2 combines with J gene TRBJ2-5; D may match TRBD1 or TRBD2 (6 bases each). The V gene's germline CDR1 is SGHTA and CDR2 FQGNSA. The germline V and J ends were trimmed by 6 bases and 5 bases, with 25 bases remaining between them. CDR3 length: 17 residues. The CDR3 sequence: CASSSVLYGGPWETQYF. The CDR3 DNA sequence: TGTGCCAGCAGTAGTGTCCTTTACGGGGGCCCCTGGGAGACCCAGTACTTC. Filled out from reference TRBV7-2 and TRBJ2-5, the complete variable domain reads GAGVSQSPSNKVTEKGKDVELRCDPISGHTALYWYRQSLGQGLEFLIYFQGNSAPDKSGLPSDRFSAERTGGSVSTLTIQRTQQEDSAVYLCASSSVLYGGPWETQYFGPGTRLLVL.

The chain joins TRBV7-2 to TRBJ1-3; D uncertain. This CDR3 is built from 14 residues. V was trimmed by 5 bases and J by 0 bases, leaving 8 bases between them. CDR1 SGHTA and CDR2 FQGNSA come from the germline V gene. The CDR3 protein is CASSLTISGNTIYF. In nucleotides, the CDR3 is TGTGCCAGCAGCCTCACCATCTCTGGAAACACCATATATTTT.

The chain carries TRBV7-9 and TRBJ1-4; no reliable D call. V was shortened by 3 bases and J by 3 bases, with 5 bases between the two germline ends. The CDR3 spans 13 residues. Germline-derived CDR1 and CDR2 are SEHNR and FQNEAQ (reference sequence). The CDR3 region has the DNA TGTGCCAGCAGCTTGATGGCTAATGAAAAACTGTTTTTT. Translating it yields CASSLMANEKLFF.

The chain joins TRBV7-2 to TRBJ1-2; no reliable D call. The V gene lost 3 bases and the J gene lost 7 bases, with 9 bases spanning the gap. CDR1 and CDR2 (germline): SGHTA, FQGNSA. The CDR3 runs to 12 residues. The CDR3 sequence is CASSFSQAGYTF. The CDR3, as DNA: TGTGCCAGCAGCTTTTCCCAGGCTGGCTACACCTTC.

CDR3 amino acids: CASTRSGVWAQHF. CDR3 nucleotide sequence: TGTGCCAGCACGCGTTCGGGGGTCTGGGCCCAGCATTTT. The rearrangement links TRBV28 to TRBJ1-5, with D tentatively TRBD1 (5 bases). The V end lost 7 bases, the J end lost 11 bases, and 18 bases lay between the germline ends. Per the germline V gene, CDR1 is MDHEN and CDR2 is SYDVKM. The CDR3 is 13 amino acids. The full variable domain, its missing parts supplied by reference TRBV28 and TRBJ1-5, is DVKVTQSSRYLVKRTGEKVFLECVQDMDHENMFWYRQDPGLGLRLIYFSYDVKMKEKGDIPEGYSVSREKKERFSLILESASTNQTSMYLCASTRSGVWAQHFGDGTRLSIL.

This CDR3 reads CASSPRLAGGRETQYF. CDR3 DNA sequence: TGTGCCAGCAGCCCCCGACTAGCGGGGGGGCGAGAGACCCAGTACTTC. The gene calls are TRBV5-5 and TRBJ2-5; 14 bases fit TRBD2. The V gene's germline CDR1 is SGHKS and CDR2 YYEKEE (reference sequence). V lost 4 bases to trimming and J lost 4 bases; unmatched junction nucleotides: 6. The CDR3 is made up of 16 amino acids.

J is TRBJ1-6 and V is TRBV4-1, with D perhaps TRBD1 (6 bases). Germline V lookup: CDR1 MGHRA, CDR2 YSYEKL. Trimming cost V 3 bases and J 4 bases, with 13 bases left between them. This CDR3 comprises 16 residues. DNA of the CDR3: TGCGCCAGCAGCCAGGCTACAGGGTTTTATAATTCACCCCTCCACTTT. Translation gives CASSQATGFYNSPLHF.

The chain combines TRBV3-1 (or the pseudogene TRBV3-2) with TRBJ2-3, with 7 bases lining up with TRBD1. The trim removed 3 bases at V and 2 bases at J, leaving 2 bases unmatched. The germline V gene has CDR1 LGHDT and CDR2 YNNKEL (reference sequence). The CDR3 length is 14 residues. The CDR3 region has the DNA TGTGCCAGCAGCCACAAGGGGGCCACAGATACGCAGTATTTT. It codes for CASSHKGATDTQYF.